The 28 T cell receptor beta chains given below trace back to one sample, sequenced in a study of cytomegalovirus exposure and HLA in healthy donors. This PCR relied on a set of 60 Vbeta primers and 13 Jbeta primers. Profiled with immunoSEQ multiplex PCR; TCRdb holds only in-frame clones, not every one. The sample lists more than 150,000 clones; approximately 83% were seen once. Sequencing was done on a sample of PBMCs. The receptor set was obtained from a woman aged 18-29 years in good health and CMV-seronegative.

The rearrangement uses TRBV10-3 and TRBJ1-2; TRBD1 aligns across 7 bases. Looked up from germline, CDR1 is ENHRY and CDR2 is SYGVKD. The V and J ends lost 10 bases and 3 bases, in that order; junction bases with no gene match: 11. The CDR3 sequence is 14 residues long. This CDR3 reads CATRQGGSYYGYTF. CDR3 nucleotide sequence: TGTGCCACGAGACAGGGTGGCTCTTACTATGGCTACACCTTC.

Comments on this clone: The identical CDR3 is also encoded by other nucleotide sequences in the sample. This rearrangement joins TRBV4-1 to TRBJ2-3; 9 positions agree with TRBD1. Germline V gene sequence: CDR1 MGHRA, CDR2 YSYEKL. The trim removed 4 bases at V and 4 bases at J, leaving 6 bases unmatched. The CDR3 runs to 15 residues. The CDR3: CASSPGQGRADTQYF. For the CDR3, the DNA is TGCGCCAGCAGCCCGGGACAGGGACGAGCAGATACGCAGTATTTT.

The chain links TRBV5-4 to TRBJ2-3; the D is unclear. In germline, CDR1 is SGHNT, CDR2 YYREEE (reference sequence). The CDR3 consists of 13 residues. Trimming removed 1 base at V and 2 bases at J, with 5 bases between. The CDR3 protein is CASSLTYTDTQYF. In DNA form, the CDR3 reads TGTGCCAGCAGCTTGACCTACACAGATACGCAGTATTTT.

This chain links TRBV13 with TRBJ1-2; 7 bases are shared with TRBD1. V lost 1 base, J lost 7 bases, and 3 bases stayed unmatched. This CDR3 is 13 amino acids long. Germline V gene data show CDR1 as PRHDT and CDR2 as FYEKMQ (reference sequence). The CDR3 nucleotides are TGTGCCAGCAGCTTAGAGGGGGCGCTTGGCTACACCTTC. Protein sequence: CASSLEGALGYTF.

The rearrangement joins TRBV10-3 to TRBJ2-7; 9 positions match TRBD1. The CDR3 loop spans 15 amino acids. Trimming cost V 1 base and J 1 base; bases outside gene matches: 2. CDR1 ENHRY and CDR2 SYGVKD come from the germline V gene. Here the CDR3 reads CAISEYRGHSYEQYF. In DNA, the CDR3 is TGTGCCATCAGTGAGTACAGGGGGCATTCCTACGAGCAGTACTTC.

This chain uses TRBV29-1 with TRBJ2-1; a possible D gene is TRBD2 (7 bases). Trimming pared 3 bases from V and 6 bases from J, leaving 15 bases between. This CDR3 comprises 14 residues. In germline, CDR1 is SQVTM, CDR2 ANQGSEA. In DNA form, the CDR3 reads TGCAGCGTTGAGGGGTGGGGGGGCTCCAATGAGCAGTTCTTC. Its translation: CSVEGWGGSNEQFF.

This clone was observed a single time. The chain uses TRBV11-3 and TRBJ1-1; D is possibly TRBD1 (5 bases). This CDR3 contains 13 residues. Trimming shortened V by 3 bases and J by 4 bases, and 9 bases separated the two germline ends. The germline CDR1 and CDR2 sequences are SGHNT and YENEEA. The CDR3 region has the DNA TGTGCCAGCAGCTTTACAGGATTCACTGAAGCTTTCTTT. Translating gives CASSFTGFTEAFF.

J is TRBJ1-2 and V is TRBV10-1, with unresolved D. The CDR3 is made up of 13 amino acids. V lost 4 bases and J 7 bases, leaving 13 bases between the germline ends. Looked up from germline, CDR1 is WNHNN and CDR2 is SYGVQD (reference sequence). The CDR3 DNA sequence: TGCGCCAGCAGTGGACACCGGCTTGGTGGCTACACCTTC. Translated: CASSGHRLGGYTF.

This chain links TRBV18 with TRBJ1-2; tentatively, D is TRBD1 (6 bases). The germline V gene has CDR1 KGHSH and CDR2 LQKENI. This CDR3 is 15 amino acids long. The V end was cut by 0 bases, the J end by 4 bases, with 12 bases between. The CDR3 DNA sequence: TGTGCCAGCTCACCACCTGTACGGGACACCTATGGCTACACCTTC. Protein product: CASSPPVRDTYGYTF.

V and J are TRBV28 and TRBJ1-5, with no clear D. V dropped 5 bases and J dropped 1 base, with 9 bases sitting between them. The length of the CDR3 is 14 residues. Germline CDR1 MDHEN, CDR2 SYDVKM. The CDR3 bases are TGTGCCAGCAGTCGAGAAAGAAGCAATCAGCCCCAGCATTTT. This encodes CASSRERSNQPQHF. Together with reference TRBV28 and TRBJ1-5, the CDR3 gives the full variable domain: DVKVTQSSRYLVKRTGEKVFLECVQDMDHENMFWYRQDPGLGLRLIYFSYDVKMKEKGDIPEGYSVSREKKERFSLILESASTNQTSMYLCASSRERSNQPQHFGDGTRLSIL.

CDR3 nucleotide sequence: TGTGCCAGCCGACAACAGGGGAGCAGCAATCAGCCCCAGCATTTT. Encoded protein: CASRQQGSSNQPQHF. The chain combines TRBV28 with TRBJ1-5, with 7 bases aligning to TRBD1. The germline V gene has CDR1 MDHEN and CDR2 SYDVKM. The CDR3 spans 15 residues. V trimming: 8 bases; J trimming: 1 base; junction bases outside the gene matches: 8.

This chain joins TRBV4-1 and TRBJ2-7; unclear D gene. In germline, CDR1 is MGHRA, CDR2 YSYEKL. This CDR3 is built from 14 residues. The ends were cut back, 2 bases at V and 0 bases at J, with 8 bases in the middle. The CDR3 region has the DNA TGCGCCAGCAGCCAACCCAGAACCTCCTACGAGCAGTACTTC. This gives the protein CASSQPRTSYEQYF.

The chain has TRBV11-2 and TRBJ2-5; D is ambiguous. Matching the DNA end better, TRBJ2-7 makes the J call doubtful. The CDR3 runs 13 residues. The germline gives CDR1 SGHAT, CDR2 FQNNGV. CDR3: CASSLERPYEQYF. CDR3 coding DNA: TGTGCCAGCAGCTTAGAGCGGCCCTACGAGCAGTACTTC.

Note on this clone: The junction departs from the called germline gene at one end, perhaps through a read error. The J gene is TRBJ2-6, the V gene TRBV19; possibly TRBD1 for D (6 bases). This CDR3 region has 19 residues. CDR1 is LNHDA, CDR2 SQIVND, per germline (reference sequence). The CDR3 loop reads CASSMRGHPLSSGANGLTF. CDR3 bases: TGTGCCAGTAGTATGAGGGGACACCCTCTGAGCTCTGGGGCCAACGGCCTGACTTTC.

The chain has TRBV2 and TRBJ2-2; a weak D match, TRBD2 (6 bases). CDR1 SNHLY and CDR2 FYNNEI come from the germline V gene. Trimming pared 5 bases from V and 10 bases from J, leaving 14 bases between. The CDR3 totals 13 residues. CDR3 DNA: TGTGCCAGCAGTTTACACCGGGAGTTGGAGCTGTTTTTT. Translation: CASSLHRELELFF.

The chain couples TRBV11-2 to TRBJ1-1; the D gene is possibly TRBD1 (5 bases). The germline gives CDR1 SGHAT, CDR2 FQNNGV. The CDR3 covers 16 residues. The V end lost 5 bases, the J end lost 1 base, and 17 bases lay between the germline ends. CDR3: CASSRTLLNPNTEAFF. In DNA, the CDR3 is TGTGCCAGCAGCAGGACACTCCTAAACCCGAACACTGAAGCTTTCTTT.

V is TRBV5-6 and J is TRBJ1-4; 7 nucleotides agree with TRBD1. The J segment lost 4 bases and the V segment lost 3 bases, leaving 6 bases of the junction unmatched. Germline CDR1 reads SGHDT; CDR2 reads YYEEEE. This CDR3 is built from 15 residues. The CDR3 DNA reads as TGTGCCAGCAGCTCGCAGGGACAGAATAATGAAAAACTGTTTTTT. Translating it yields CASSSQGQNNEKLFF. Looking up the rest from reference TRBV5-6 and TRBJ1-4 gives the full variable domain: DAGVTQSPTHLIKTRGQQVTLRCSPKSGHDTVSWYQQALGQGPQFIFQYYEEEERQRGNFPDRFSGHQFPNYSSELNVNALLLGDSALYLCASSSQGQNNEKLFFGSGTQLSVL.

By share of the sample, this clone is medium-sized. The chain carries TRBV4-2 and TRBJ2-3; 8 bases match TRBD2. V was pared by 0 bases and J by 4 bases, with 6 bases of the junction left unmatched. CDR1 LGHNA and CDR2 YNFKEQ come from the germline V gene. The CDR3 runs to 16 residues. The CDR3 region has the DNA TGTGCCAGCAGCCAAGAAGGAGGTAGCGGGGCAGATACGCAGTATTTT. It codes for CASSQEGGSGADTQYF.

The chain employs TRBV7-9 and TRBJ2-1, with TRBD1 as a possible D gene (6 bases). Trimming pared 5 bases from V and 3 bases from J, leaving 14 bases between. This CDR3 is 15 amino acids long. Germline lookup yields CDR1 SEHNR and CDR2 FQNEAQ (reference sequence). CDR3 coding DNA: TGTGCCAGCAGCCCCTACGGACAGTACTACAATGAGCAGTTCTTC. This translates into CASSPYGQYYNEQFF.

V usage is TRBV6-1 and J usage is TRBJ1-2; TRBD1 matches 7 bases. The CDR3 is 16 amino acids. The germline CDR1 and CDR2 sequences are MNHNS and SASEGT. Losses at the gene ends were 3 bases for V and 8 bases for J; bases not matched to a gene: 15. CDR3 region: CASSDPLGQAFRGYTF. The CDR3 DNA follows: TGTGCCAGCAGTGACCCCCTTGGACAGGCCTTTAGGGGCTACACCTTC.

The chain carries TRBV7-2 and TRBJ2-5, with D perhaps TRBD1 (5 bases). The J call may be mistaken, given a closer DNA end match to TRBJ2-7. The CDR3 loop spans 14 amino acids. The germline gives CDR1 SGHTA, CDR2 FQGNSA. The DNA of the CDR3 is TGTGCCAGCAGCTTAGTTGGACAAACCTACGAGCAGTACTTC. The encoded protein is CASSLVGQTYEQYF.

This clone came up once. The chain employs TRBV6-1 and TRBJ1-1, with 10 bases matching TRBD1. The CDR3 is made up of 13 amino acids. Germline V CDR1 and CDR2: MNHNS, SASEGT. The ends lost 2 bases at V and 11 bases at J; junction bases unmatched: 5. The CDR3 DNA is TGTGCCAGCAGTGAAAAGGGGACAGGGGTTGCTTTCTTT. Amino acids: CASSEKGTGVAFF.

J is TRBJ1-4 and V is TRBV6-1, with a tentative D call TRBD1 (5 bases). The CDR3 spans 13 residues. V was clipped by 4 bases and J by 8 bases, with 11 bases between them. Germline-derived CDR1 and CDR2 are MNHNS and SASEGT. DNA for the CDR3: TGTGCCAGCAGTGCGGGGAGGGGAGAAAAACTGTTTTTT. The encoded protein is CASSAGRGEKLFF.

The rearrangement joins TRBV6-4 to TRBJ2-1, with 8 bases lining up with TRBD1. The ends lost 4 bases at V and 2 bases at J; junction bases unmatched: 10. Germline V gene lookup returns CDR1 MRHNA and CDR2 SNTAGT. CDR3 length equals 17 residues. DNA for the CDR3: TGTGCCAGCAGTGCCTCCCTCGACAGGGGAACCTACAATGAGCAGTTCTTC. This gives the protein CASSASLDRGTYNEQFF.

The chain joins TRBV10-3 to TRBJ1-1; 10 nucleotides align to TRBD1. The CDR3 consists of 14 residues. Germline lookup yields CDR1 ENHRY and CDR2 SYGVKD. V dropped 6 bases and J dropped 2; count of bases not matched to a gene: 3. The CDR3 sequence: CAISRQGANTEAFF. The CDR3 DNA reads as TGTGCCATCAGCAGACAGGGGGCTAACACTGAAGCTTTCTTT.

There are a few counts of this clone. The CDR3 loop reads CAWSVRGSPYGYTF. CDR3 sequence (DNA): TGTGCCTGGAGTGTTAGGGGTTCCCCCTACGGCTACACCTTC. The chain couples TRBV30 to TRBJ1-2; the D gene is possibly TRBD1 (5 bases). Germline CDR1 is GTSNPN and CDR2 is SVGIG (reference sequence). Trimming removed 0 bases from V and 8 bases from J, with 16 bases in between. The CDR3 consists of 14 residues.

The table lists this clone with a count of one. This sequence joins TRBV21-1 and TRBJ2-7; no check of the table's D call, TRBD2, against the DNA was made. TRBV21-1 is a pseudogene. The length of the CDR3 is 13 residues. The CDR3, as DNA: TGTGCCAGCAGCCTCCGAGAGTCCTACGAGCAGTACTTC. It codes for CASSLRESYEQYF.

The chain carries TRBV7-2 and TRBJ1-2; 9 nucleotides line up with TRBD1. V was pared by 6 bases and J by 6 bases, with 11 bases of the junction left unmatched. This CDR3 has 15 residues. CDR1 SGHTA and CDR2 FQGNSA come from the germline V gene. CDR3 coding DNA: TGTGCCAGCAGTCTGCAGGGACAGGGTGGCGATGGCTACACCTTC. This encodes CASSLQGQGGDGYTF.